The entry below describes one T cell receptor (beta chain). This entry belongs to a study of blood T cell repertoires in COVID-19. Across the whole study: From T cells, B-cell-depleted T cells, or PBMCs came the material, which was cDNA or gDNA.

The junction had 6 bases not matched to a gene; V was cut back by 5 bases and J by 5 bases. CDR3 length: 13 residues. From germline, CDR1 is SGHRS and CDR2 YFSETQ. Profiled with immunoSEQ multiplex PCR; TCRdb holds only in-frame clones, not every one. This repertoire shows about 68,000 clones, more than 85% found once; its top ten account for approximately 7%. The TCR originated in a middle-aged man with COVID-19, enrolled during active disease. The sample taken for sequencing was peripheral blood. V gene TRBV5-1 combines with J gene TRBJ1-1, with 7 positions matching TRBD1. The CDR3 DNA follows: TGCGCCAGCAGTTACACAGGGGAAACTGAAGCTTTCTTT. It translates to CASSYTGETEAFF.